These T cell receptor beta chains were read from a single sample in a study of blood T cell repertoires in COVID-19. Using immunoSEQ multiplex PCR, the repertoire was profiled, and TCRdb retains in-frame clones only, with some absent. Among hundreds of thousands of clones listed, roughly four fifths were seen once. Material for sequencing was peripheral blood. All receptors derive from a woman older than 75 with COVID-19, enrolled during active disease. The CDR3 runs from the conserved cysteine through the conserved F or W. D genes are given only for firm matches. Only part of the rows carry a size: once, few, many, or a class if the clone is expanded.

J gene,V gene,clone size,D gene,CDR3 DNA,CDR3 protein
TRBJ2-1,TRBV6-5,-,TRBD2,TGTGCCAGCAGTTACCCTAGCGGGAAAGGCTACAATGAGCAGTTCTTC,CASSYPSGKGYNEQFF
TRBJ1-2,TRBV19,-,TRBD1,TGTGCCAGTAGTTCACCCCGGGACAGCGCCTATGGCTACACCTTC,CASSSPRDSAYGYTF
TRBJ1-3,TRBV2,-,-,TGTGCCAGCAGGGCTTCTGGAAACACCATATATTTT,CASRASGNTIYF
TRBJ2-3,TRBV6-1,-,TRBD1,TGTGCCAGCAGTGTCGACAGGGCCCTAAGAGCAGATACGCAGTATTTT,CASSVDRALRADTQYF
TRBJ2-7,TRBV27,-,TRBD1,TGTGCCAGCAGTTTACGGTCGGCGAGCGTAGGGGACAGGCCCTACGAGCAGTACTTC,CASSLRSASVGDRPYEQYF
TRBJ1-5,TRBV27,-,-,TGTGCCAGCAGTTTAAGTAGTCAACAGGGAGACCAGCCCCAGCATTTT,CASSLSSQQGDQPQHF
TRBJ1-1,TRBV7-9,once,-,TGTGCCAGCAGCCTTGGCATCTTTGAAGCTTTCTTT,CASSLGIFEAFF
TRBJ2-7,TRBV5-1,once,-,TGCGCCAGCAGCTTGGCGGGTACCTACGAGCAGTACTTC,CASSLAGTYEQYF
TRBJ1-1,TRBV30,-,-,TGTGCCTGGAGTGTGGGTTGGACGGAGGGGACTGAAGCTTTCTTT,CAWSVGWTEGTEAFF
TRBJ1-6,TRBV15,few,-,TGTGCCACCAGCAGACAGGGGCTGAATTCACCCCTCCACTTT,CATSRQGLNSPLHF
TRBJ1-2,TRBV29-1,-,TRBD1,TGCAGCGTTGCACAGGGGTATGGCTACACCTTC,CSVAQGYGYTF
TRBJ1-4,TRBV3-1/TRBV3-2,once,TRBD1,TGTGCCAGCAGCCAAGACGAGGGGGCATATGAAAAACTGTTTTTT,CASSQDEGAYEKLFF
TRBJ2-7,TRBV20-1,once,TRBD1,TGCAGTGCTAGTAACAGGGGGTCCTCCTACGAGCAGTACTTC,CSASNRGSSYEQYF
TRBJ2-2,TRBV7-8,few,-,TGTGCCAGCAGCTTTGTAGGGGGGAACACCGGGGAGCTGTTTTTT,CASSFVGGNTGELFF
TRBJ1-1,TRBV20-1,-,-,TGCGGCTGCGGGAACACTGAAGCTTTCTTT,CGCGNTEAFF
TRBJ2-7,TRBV6-2/TRBV6-3,once,-,TGTGCCAGCAGTTACTCGACGCGGGCTAGTCCCTACGAGCAGTACTTC,CASSYSTRASPYEQYF
TRBJ2-7,TRBV18,-,-,TGTGCCAGCTCAACTTCACGGGGAGACGAGCAGTACTTC,CASSTSRGDEQYF
TRBJ2-3,TRBV28,once,TRBD2,TGTGCCAGCAGTTTGTACCAACTAGCGGGAGTTGCAGATACGCAGTATTTT,CASSLYQLAGVADTQYF
TRBJ2-1,TRBV11-2,-,-,TGTGCCAGCAGCTTAGCACGTGGGAGCTCCTACAATGAGCAGTTCTTC,CASSLARGSSYNEQFF
TRBJ2-7,TRBV18,-,TRBD1,TGTGCCAGCTCACTCATGGGGACAGGGACCTACGAGCAGTACTTC,CASSLMGTGTYEQYF
TRBJ2-2,TRBV19,-,-,TGTGCCAGTAGTATCGGGTCAGACACCGGGGAGCTGTTTTTT,CASSIGSDTGELFF
TRBJ1-1,TRBV7-3,many,-,TGTGCCAGCAGCTTAATAGCGGCTATGAACACTGAAGCTTTCTTT,CASSLIAAMNTEAFF
TRBJ1-5,TRBV19,-,TRBD1,TGTGCCACCCTTCGGGACAGCCGAAGCAATCAGCCCCAGCATTTT,CATLRDSRSNQPQHF
TRBJ2-2,TRBV5-4,-,-,TGTGCCAGCAGCTGGGGCCGGACGAACACCGGGGAGCTGTTTTTT,CASSWGRTNTGELFF
TRBJ2-1,TRBV5-8,once,-,TGTGCCAGCAGCTTGCCCCTCAGGGGATACTACAATGAGCAGTTCTTC,CASSLPLRGYYNEQFF
TRBJ1-5,TRBV6-2/TRBV6-3,-,-,TGTGCCAGCAGTTACGTTGGGACTGGCAATCAGCCCCAGCATTTT,CASSYVGTGNQPQHF
TRBJ2-7,TRBV5-1,-,TRBD2,TGCGCCAGCAGCCCGACTAGCGGGATCCCCTCCTACGAGCAGTACTTC,CASSPTSGIPSYEQYF
TRBJ2-2,TRBV9,-,TRBD2,TGTGCCAGCAGCGCTGGGACTAGCGGGAGAGGGGTGAACACCGGGGAGCTGTTTTTT,CASSAGTSGRGVNTGELFF
TRBJ2-7,TRBV2,few,TRBD2,TGTGCCAGCATTGATCTAGCGGGGTCCTACGAGCAGTACTTC,CASIDLAGSYEQYF